These 9 T cell receptor beta chains were all obtained from the same sample, sequenced in a study of OX40 agonist ivuxolimab in advanced cancers. Assay used: immunoSEQ multiplex PCR; TCRdb lists only in-frame clones, some missing. This sample carries fewer than 75,000 clones, around 90% of them seen once, and the ten largest clones take 0.67%. The sequenced sample was CD4+ or CD8+ T cells sorted from blood, obtained in a trial of the OX40 agonist ivuxolimab. Every receptor here comes from an adult with an advanced solid tumor such as melanoma, head and neck, liver or kidney cancer.

V usage is TRBV7-9 and J usage is TRBJ2-2; 7 positions agree with TRBD1. The V segment lost 5 bases and the J segment 4 bases; nucleotides outside the gene matches: 10. The CDR3 extends over 16 amino acids. The germline V gene encodes CDR1 SEHNR and CDR2 FQNEAQ (reference sequence). The CDR3 region has the DNA TGTGCCAGCAGCCCCGAGACAGGGCACTCCACCGGGGAGCTGTTTTTT. Translating it yields CASSPETGHSTGELFF.

The chain has TRBV7-2 and TRBJ2-7; the D gene is possibly TRBD2 (5 bases). CDR1 is SGHTA, CDR2 FQGNSA, per germline. V dropped 2 bases and J dropped 0 bases, with 5 bases sitting between them. The CDR3 spans 13 residues. CDR3 sequence (DNA): TGTGCCAGCAGCTTACGGGGCTCCTACGAGCAGTACTTC. The encoded protein is CASSLRGSYEQYF.

The chain has TRBV19 and TRBJ2-7; D is unclear. V was clipped by 1 base and J by 7 bases, with 8 bases between them. Germline assignment: CDR1 LNHDA and CDR2 SQIVND (reference sequence). The CDR3 spans 12 residues. The CDR3 here is CASSIVANEQYF. The CDR3 DNA reads as TGTGCCAGTAGTATAGTCGCGAATGAGCAGTACTTC.

The chain recombines TRBV9 with TRBJ2-3; 10 bases map to TRBD2. The CDR3 runs to 15 residues. V was pared by 0 bases and J by 4 bases, with 2 bases of the junction left unmatched. Germline loops: CDR1 SGDLS, CDR2 YYNGEE. CDR3 region: CASSVEAGGPDTQYF. The CDR3 DNA follows: TGTGCCAGCAGCGTAGAAGCGGGAGGGCCAGATACGCAGTATTTT.

The J gene is TRBJ1-1, the V gene TRBV6-5; D is ambiguous. The V gene's germline CDR1 is MNHEY and CDR2 SVGAGI. This CDR3 has 16 residues. Trimming stripped 2 bases from V and 4 bases from J, with 17 bases between. The CDR3 DNA is TGTGCCAGCAGTTACCTGAGGCGTTTATCGGGCACTGAAGCTTTCTTT. Residues: CASSYLRRLSGTEAFF.

The chain joins TRBV6-6 to TRBJ1-3, with 7 bases that match TRBD1. This CDR3 region has 14 residues. CDR1 and CDR2 (germline): MNHNY, SVGAGI (reference sequence). Unmatched junction bases numbered 8, after V lost 10 bases and J lost 2 bases. The CDR3 loop reads CATRQGGAGNTIYF. The CDR3, as DNA: TGTGCCACCCGACAGGGAGGAGCTGGAAACACCATATATTTT.

The chain links TRBV14 to TRBJ2-7; 9 positions match TRBD2. Trimming at V came to 0 bases and at J to 6 bases, leaving 6 bases not matched to a gene. CDR1 SGHDN and CDR2 FVKESK come from the germline V gene. This CDR3 is built from 15 residues. CDR3 nucleotides: TGTGCCAGCAGCCAAGAGCGCGGGAGGGCCTTCGAGCAGTACTTC. Translation gives CASSQERGRAFEQYF.

V and J are TRBV7-8 and TRBJ2-7; D is ambiguous. This CDR3 spans 14 amino acids. V was cut by 2 bases and J by 1 base, with 9 bases left in between. CDR1 and CDR2 (germline): SGHVS, FQNEAQ. The CDR3 loop is CASSLQAPSYEQYF. The CDR3 coding sequence is TGTGCCAGCAGCTTACAAGCGCCTTCCTACGAGCAGTACTTC.

This clone appeared once. The rearrangement uses TRBV11-2 and TRBJ2-1, with 12 bases aligning to TRBD2. CDR3 length: 15 residues. The V gene's germline CDR1 is SGHAT and CDR2 FQNNGV. V lost 2 bases, J lost 10 bases, and 6 bases stayed unmatched. The CDR3 DNA reads TGTGCCAGCAGCTTAACCGGGACTAGCGGGCGGGAGCAGTTCTTC. Its protein product is CASSLTGTSGREQFF.